The rows below give T cell receptor beta chains drawn from one sample of a study of T cells after yellow fever vaccination. MiXCR, run by TCRdb on the 5' RACE reads, gives a single entry per CDR3 protein. The sample lists 160,000 or so distinct CDR3 sequences, 6% to 7.5% occurring once. Material: CD4+ T cells sorted from PBMCs, obtained about 5 days after the first yellow fever vaccination. The receptors here all came from a man younger than 30 who received the YFV17D yellow fever vaccine. Both conserved end residues are part of each CDR3. A D gene is named only where the DNA matches it firmly. Clone size is given for some rows only: seen once, a few or many times, or a class if the clone is expanded.

D gene	J gene	clone size	V gene	CDR3 DNA	CDR3 protein
.	TRBJ1-1	few	TRBV28	TGTGCCAGTGGCGGGGCGCCATCCACTGAAGCTTTCTTT	CASGGAPSTEAFF
TRBD1	TRBJ1-1	few	TRBV7-9	TGTGCCAGCAGCGCGAGACAGGGCCGCACTGAAGCTTTCTTT	CASSARQGRTEAFF
TRBD1	TRBJ2-5	many	TRBV5-1	TGCGCCAGCAGCTTCTCAGACAGGGTTACGGAGACCCAGTACTTC	CASSFSDRVTETQYF
TRBD1	TRBJ2-6	.	TRBV20-1	TGCAGTGCTTTGGGACAGGGGACTGGGGCCAACGTCCTGACTTTC	CSALGQGTGANVLTF
.	TRBJ2-3	.	TRBV7-2	TGTGCCAGCAGCCTCATCGGGGGCACAGATACGCAGTATTTT	CASSLIGGTDTQYF
.	TRBJ2-5	many	TRBV29-1	TGCAGCGTTGTCAGGGGTCGAGAGACCCAGTACTTC	CSVVRGRETQYF
.	TRBJ1-5	many	TRBV29-1	TGCAGCGGTCTAACAGGGACCCTTAGCAATCAGCCCCAGCATTTT	CSGLTGTLSNQPQHF
.	TRBJ2-5	few	TRBV4-1	TGCGCCAGCAGCCAGCAGTTAGCAACCCCCAAAGAGACCCAGTACTTC	CASSQQLATPKETQYF
.	TRBJ1-1	many	TRBV4-1	TGCGCCAGCAGCCAAGATCCAGGGGTGGTGAAAGCTTTCTTT	CASSQDPGVVKAFF
.	TRBJ2-3	few	TRBV6-4	TGTGCCAGCCCCCACGGCGCCCCAGATACGCAGTATTTT	CASPHGAPDTQYF
.	TRBJ1-5	many	TRBV5-6	TGTGCCAGCAGCTTACTTTCAGGGGGCAATCAGCCCCAGCATTTT	CASSLLSGGNQPQHF
.	TRBJ1-6	.	TRBV7-9	TGTGCCAGCAGCCTTGACAGCCTTAGTTATTCACCCCTCCACTTT	CASSLDSLSYSPLHF
.	TRBJ1-2	many	TRBV15	TGTGCCACCAGCAGTCAGGGCTATGGCTACACCTTC	CATSSQGYGYTF
.	TRBJ1-6	.	TRBV20-1	TGCAGTGCTAGAGGGATCCAACAAGTCGAGGATTCACCCCTCCACTTT	CSARGIQQVEDSPLHF
.	TRBJ1-1	.	TRBV4-1	TGCGCCAGCACCCAGGGGCATCTCACTGAAGCTTTCTTT	CASTQGHLTEAFF
.	TRBJ2-5	many	TRBV7-9	TGTGCCAGCAGCTCAGACGGTACAGGGCTCTGGGAGACCCAGTACTTC	CASSSDGTGLWETQYF
.	TRBJ1-1	many	TRBV28	TGTGCCAGCCGACAGAGATTAAACACTGAAGCTTTCTTT	CASRQRLNTEAFF
TRBD2	TRBJ2-3	many	TRBV6-5	TGTGCCAGCAGTTACTCGATACAGCGGGGGGCAACAGATACGCAGTATTTT	CASSYSIQRGATDTQYF
TRBD1	TRBJ2-3	many	TRBV7-2	TGTGCCAGCAGCTTAGTGTGGGCCAGGGGGCTCACAGATACGCAGTATTTT	CASSLVWARGLTDTQYF
.	TRBJ1-2	.	TRBV7-9	TGTGCCAGCAGACTTCGGGGGGGCTACACCTTC	CASRLRGGYTF
.	TRBJ1-5	few	TRBV20-1	TGCAGTGCTAGAGTCCGGGAGCTAGTCAATCAGCCCCAGCATTTT	CSARVRELVNQPQHF
.	TRBJ2-2	many	TRBV28	TGTGCCAGCAGTTCCGTTGGGGAGCTGTTTTTT	CASSSVGELFF